This T cell receptor (beta chain) was identified in a study of T cell responses to AZD1222 COVID-19 vaccine. Study outcomes and limitations: No repertoire was sampled before or during the peak T cell response, only after it. Unmutated variant regions reportedly attract nearly half of all spike-specific TCRs. Seropositive status at baseline applied to only 5 to 7 AZD1222 recipients. Donors were mostly white British, more females; clonal diversity possibly underestimated.

Clones were read by immunoSEQ multiplex PCR, and TCRdb kept only the in-frame ones, dropping some. The table lists more than 150,000 clones, around 90% of them singletons. Regarding this clone: Its specificity is not known.

In germline, CDR1 is MNHEY, CDR2 SVGAGI. The length of the CDR3 is 14 residues. Trimming cost V 6 bases and J 0 bases, with 8 bases left between them. The rearrangement links TRBV6-5 to TRBJ1-4, with D unclear. This sample comprised peripheral blood, obtained on day 0 of AZD1222 vaccination. This sequence originates from an adult in good health. As DNA, the CDR3 is TGTGCCAGCAGACAACAGCCAACTAATGAAAAACTGTTTTTT. Its translation is CASRQQPTNEKLFF.